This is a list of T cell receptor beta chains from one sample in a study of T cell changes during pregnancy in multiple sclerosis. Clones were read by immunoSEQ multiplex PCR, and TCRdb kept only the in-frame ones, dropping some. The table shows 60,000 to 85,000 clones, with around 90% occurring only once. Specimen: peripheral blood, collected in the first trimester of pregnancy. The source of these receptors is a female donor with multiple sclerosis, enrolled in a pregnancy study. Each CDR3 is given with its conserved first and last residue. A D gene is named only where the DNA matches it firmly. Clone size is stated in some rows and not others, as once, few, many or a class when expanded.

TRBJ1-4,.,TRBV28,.,TGTGCCAGCAACTCAGGGGATGAAAAACTGTTTTTT,CASNSGDEKLFF
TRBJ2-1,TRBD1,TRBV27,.,TGTGCCAGCAGTTTGGTCGACAGGGACAATGAGCAGTTCTTC,CASSLVDRDNEQFF
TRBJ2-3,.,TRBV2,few,TGTGCCAGCAGCTCCCTACAGGACAGCCCCAGCACAGATACGCAGTATTTT,CASSSLQDSPSTDTQYF
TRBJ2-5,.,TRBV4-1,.,TGCGCCAGCAGCCAAGGACAGAGGGGGGGAGAGACCCAGTACTTC,CASSQGQRGGETQYF
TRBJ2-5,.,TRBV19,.,TGTGCCAGTAGTATAGGGACAGCCCAAGAGACCCAGTACTTC,CASSIGTAQETQYF
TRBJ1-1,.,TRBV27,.,TGTGCCAGCAGCACAGCGAACACTGAAGCTTTCTTT,CASSTANTEAFF
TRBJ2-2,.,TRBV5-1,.,TGCGCCAGCGGCCAATTACAGGGCACCGGGGAGCTGTTTTTT,CASGQLQGTGELFF
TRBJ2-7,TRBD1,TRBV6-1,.,TGTGCCAGCAGTGGGGGGGGGACAGGGTCCTACGAGCAGTACTTC,CASSGGGTGSYEQYF
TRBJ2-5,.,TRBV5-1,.,TGCGCCAGCAGCTCCGGGTCGGGCGGGGGCGGTCAAGAGACCCAGTACTTC,CASSSGSGGGGQETQYF
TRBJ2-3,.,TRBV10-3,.,TGTGCCATCAGTGATGCGGGTGACAGCACAGATACGCAGTATTTT,CAISDAGDSTDTQYF
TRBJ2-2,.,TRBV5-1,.,TGCGCCAGCAGCTCCCTAGTCTTCGCGGGTTCGAACACCGGGGAGCTGTTTTTT,CASSSLVFAGSNTGELFF
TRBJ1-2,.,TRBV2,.,TGTGCCAGCAGTGATAATAGTCGTGGCTACACCTTC,CASSDNSRGYTF
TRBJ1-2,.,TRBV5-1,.,TGCGCCAGCAGCCCGGGGGGGTATGGCTACACCTTC,CASSPGGYGYTF
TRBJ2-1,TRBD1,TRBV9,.,TGTGCCAGCAGCGAGGGGACAGCCTCCTACAATGAGCAGTTCTTC,CASSEGTASYNEQFF
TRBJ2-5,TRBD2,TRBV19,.,TGTGCCAGTAGTAGCTACGGGGGGGGAGAGACCCAGTACTTC,CASSSYGGGETQYF
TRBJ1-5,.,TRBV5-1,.,TGCGCCAGCAGCTTGGCCGGGTCTGGCCAGCCCCAGCATTTT,CASSLAGSGQPQHF
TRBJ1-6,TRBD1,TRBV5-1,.,TGCGCCAGCAGCTTCGGGACAGGTGAAACTGTTGATAATTCACCCCTCCACTTT,CASSFGTGETVDNSPLHF
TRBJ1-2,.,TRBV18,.,TGTGCCAGCTCACCACGGGCAGCCTATGGCTACACCTTC,CASSPRAAYGYTF
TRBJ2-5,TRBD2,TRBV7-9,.,TGTGCCAGCAGCCTAGCGGGAGAGGTAGAGACCCAGTACTTC,CASSLAGEVETQYF
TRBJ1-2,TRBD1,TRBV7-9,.,TGTGCCAGCAGCTTAGGGACAGGGGACGGCTACACCTTC,CASSLGTGDGYTF
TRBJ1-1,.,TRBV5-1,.,TGCGCCAGCAGCTCCGGAGTGAACACTGAAGCTTTCTTT,CASSSGVNTEAFF
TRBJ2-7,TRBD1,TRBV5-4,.,TGTGCCAGCAGCCTCCCGGGACAGGGGGCCTACGAGCAGTACTTC,CASSLPGQGAYEQYF
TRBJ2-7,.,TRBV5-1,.,TGCGCCAGCAGAGAGGGCCCCTACGAGCAGTACTTC,CASREGPYEQYF
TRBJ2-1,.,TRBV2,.,TGTGCCTGCGGCACTTCTGAAAGAGTCAATGAGCAGTTCTTC,CACGTSERVNEQFF
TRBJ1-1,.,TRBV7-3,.,TGTGCCAGCAGCTCTACAGGGACTGAAGCTTTCTTT,CASSSTGTEAFF
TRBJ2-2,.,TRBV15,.,TGTGCCACCAGGGCACTTCCTCTAGCGTTTTCTAACACCGGGGAGCTGTTTTTT,CATRALPLAFSNTGELFF
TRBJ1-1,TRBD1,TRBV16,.,TGTGCCAGCAGCCAGTACAGGGGAAAGAACACTGAAGCTTTCTTT,CASSQYRGKNTEAFF
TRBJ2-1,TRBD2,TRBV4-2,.,TGTGCCAGCAGCCCTGCGGGAGCCGACCACAATGAGCAGTTCTTC,CASSPAGADHNEQFF
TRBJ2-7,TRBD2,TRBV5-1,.,TGCGCCAGCAGCTGGGAGACTAGCGGGAGTTACTACGAGCAGTACTTC,CASSWETSGSYYEQYF
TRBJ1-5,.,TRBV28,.,TGTGCCAGCGATCCGAGGCAGGGGTTTACCAATCAGCCCCAGCATTTT,CASDPRQGFTNQPQHF